The rows below give T cell receptor beta chains drawn from one sample of a study of technical replicates of blood from several donors. Sequencing was performed with immunoSEQ multiplex PCR; in TCRdb, only in-frame clones are kept and a portion is missing. Here the sample spans some 85,000 clones, around 96% being singletons. Sequences were obtained from T cells isolated from PBMCs. Receptor source: a human donor in good health. Each CDR3 is given with its conserved first and last residue. The D gene is left open where the match is weak. Clone size is shown for a subset of rows, as once, few, many or a class of expanded clone.

D gene,V gene,clone size,CDR3 length,J gene,CDR3 protein,CDR3 DNA
-,TRBV7-9,-,17,TRBJ2-3,CASSLVPGEISTDTQYF,TGTGCCAGCAGCTTAGTCCCAGGGGAGATCAGCACAGATACGCAGTATTTT
-,TRBV30,-,14,TRBJ1-2,CAWSVQNRNYGYTF,TGTGCCTGGAGCGTCCAGAACAGGAACTATGGCTACACCTTC
-,TRBV18,-,17,TRBJ2-3,CASSPEKTGASTDTQYF,TGTGCCAGCTCACCGGAAAAGACAGGAGCTAGCACAGATACGCAGTATTTT
-,TRBV15,-,13,TRBJ1-1,CATSRDSLIEAFF,TGTGCCACCAGCAGGGACAGCCTAATTGAAGCTTTCTTT
TRBD1,TRBV28,-,12,TRBJ1-1,CASSFTGAVAFF,TGTGCCAGCAGTTTTACAGGGGCCGTAGCTTTCTTT
TRBD1,TRBV10-2,-,14,TRBJ2-5,CASSEGTGIKTQYF,TGCGCCAGCAGTGAGGGGACAGGGATAAAGACCCAGTACTTC
TRBD1,TRBV29-1,once,14,TRBJ2-5,CSVVRDRGHQTQYF,TGCAGCGTTGTGAGGGACAGGGGACATCAGACCCAGTACTTC
-,TRBV6-5,-,11,TRBJ2-7,CASSYQYEQYF,TGTGCCAGCAGTTACCAGTACGAGCAGTACTTC
-,TRBV27,-,12,TRBJ1-1,CASSEPNTEAFF,TGTGCCAGCAGTGAGCCTAACACTGAAGCTTTCTTT
-,TRBV14,-,15,TRBJ1-1,CASSQHLQGNTEAFF,TGTGCCAGCAGCCAACATCTACAGGGGAACACTGAAGCTTTCTTT
-,TRBV7-2,-,15,TRBJ2-7,CASSPRRGVSYEQYF,TGTGCCAGCAGCCCAAGGCGCGGGGTCTCCTACGAGCAGTACTTC
-,TRBV19,-,14,TRBJ2-7,CASSINTFSYEQYF,TGTGCCAGTAGTATAAACACCTTCTCCTACGAGCAGTACTTC
-,TRBV27,-,15,TRBJ2-2,CASSLWLPPTGELFF,TGTGCCAGCAGTTTATGGCTCCCCCCCACCGGGGAGCTGTTTTTT
-,TRBV4-1,-,14,TRBJ2-7,CASSPREQQGEQYF,TGCGCCAGCAGTCCCCGAGAACAGCAAGGCGAGCAGTACTTC
TRBD1,TRBV23-1,-,15,TRBJ1-4,CASSRTGGTNEKLFF,TGCGCCAGCAGCCGGACAGGGGGAACTAATGAAAAACTGTTTTTT
-,TRBV7-6,-,15,TRBJ2-7,CASSRADSPSYEQYF,TGTGCCAGCAGCCGAGCGGACAGTCCCTCCTACGAGCAGTACTTC
TRBD2,TRBV4-2,-,16,TRBJ2-3,CASSYLAGGSTDTQYF,TGTGCCAGCAGCTATCTAGCGGGAGGGAGCACAGATACGCAGTATTTT
-,TRBV28,-,15,TRBJ1-5,CASREGGDSNQPQHF,TGTGCCAGCAGGGAGGGTGGGGATAGCAATCAGCCCCAGCATTTT
-,TRBV27,once,13,TRBJ2-7,CASSSLRDWEQYF,TGTGCCAGCAGTTCCTTAAGGGACTGGGAGCAGTACTTC
TRBD1,TRBV30,-,13,TRBJ1-2,CACGTGGDYGYTF,TGTGCCTGCGGGACAGGGGGCGACTATGGCTACACCTTC
TRBD1,TRBV13,-,15,TRBJ1-3,CASSQTGEGGNTIYF,TGTGCCAGCAGTCAGACAGGGGAGGGTGGAAACACCATATATTTT
TRBD1,TRBV4-2,-,16,TRBJ2-2,CASSQGQGANTGELFF,TGTGCCAGCAGCCAAGGACAGGGGGCGAACACCGGGGAGCTGTTTTTT
TRBD2,TRBV4-2,-,17,TRBJ2-7,CASSQPMTSGTTYEQYF,TGTGCCAGCAGCCAACCTATGACTAGCGGAACTACCTACGAGCAGTACTTC
-,TRBV6-5,-,13,TRBJ2-1,CASGGSSYNEQFF,TGTGCCAGCGGCGGAAGCTCCTACAATGAGCAGTTCTTC
-,TRBV30,-,11,TRBJ1-1,CAQTGNTEAFF,TGTGCCCAGACGGGGAACACTGAAGCTTTCTTT
-,TRBV9,-,15,TRBJ2-1,CASSVVGQGDNEQFF,TGTGCCAGCAGCGTAGTGGGGCAGGGCGACAATGAGCAGTTCTTC
-,TRBV9,once,14,TRBJ1-4,CASSTAGTTEKLFF,TGTGCCAGCAGCACAGCCGGGACAACGGAAAAACTGTTTTTT
-,TRBV7-2,once,16,TRBJ2-2,CASSHPTGLNTGELFF,TGTGCCAGCAGCCACCCAACAGGGCTGAACACCGGGGAGCTGTTTTTT
-,TRBV10-3,-,13,TRBJ1-2,CAISEEKPYGYTF,TGTGCCATCAGTGAGGAGAAACCCTATGGCTACACCTTC
-,TRBV28,-,16,TRBJ1-1,CASSLPQLGGNTEAFF,TGTGCCAGCAGTTTACCCCAGCTCGGGGGTAACACTGAAGCTTTCTTT
TRBD1,TRBV18,once,16,TRBJ2-1,CASSPSTGGRYNEQFF,TGTGCCAGCTCACCCTCGACAGGGGGTAGATACAATGAGCAGTTCTTC
-,TRBV7-9,-,13,TRBJ2-4,CASSLRDSSIQYF,TGTGCCAGCAGCCTCCGGGACTCCTCCATTCAGTACTTC
TRBD2,TRBV2,-,15,TRBJ2-3,CAIWATSGLTDTQYF,TGTGCCATTTGGGCCACTAGCGGGCTCACAGATACGCAGTATTTT
-,TRBV28,-,14,TRBJ1-5,CASHGVGVNQPQHF,TGTGCCAGCCATGGGGTAGGGGTTAATCAGCCCCAGCATTTT
TRBD1,TRBV19,-,15,TRBJ2-5,CASSINRGLQETQYF,TGTGCCAGTAGTATTAACAGGGGTTTGCAAGAGACCCAGTACTTC
TRBD2,TRBV9,once,16,TRBJ2-1,CASSPSGTSGTNEQFF,TGTGCCAGCAGCCCGTCAGGGACTAGCGGGACAAATGAGCAGTTCTTC
-,TRBV30,once,12,TRBJ2-7,CAWTGTNYEQYF,TGTGCCTGGACTGGGACAAACTACGAGCAGTACTTC
TRBD2,TRBV7-3,-,14,TRBJ2-1,CASSFEREVNEQFF,TGTGCCAGCAGCTTTGAGCGGGAGGTTAATGAGCAGTTCTTC
TRBD2,TRBV25-1,-,15,TRBJ2-3,CASSKRESRTDTQYF,TGTGCCAGCTCGAAGCGGGAGTCGAGGACAGATACGCAGTATTTT
TRBD1,TRBV5-6,-,13,TRBJ1-1,CASSPWDRGAAFF,TGTGCCAGCAGCCCTTGGGACAGAGGCGCGGCTTTCTTT
-,TRBV4-2,once,12,TRBJ1-4,CASSSASEKLFF,TGTGCCAGCAGCTCAGCGAGCGAAAAACTGTTTTTT
TRBD1,TRBV11-2,-,14,TRBJ1-1,CASSLRGPDGEAFF,TGTGCCAGCAGCTTGAGGGGGCCCGACGGTGAAGCTTTCTTT
-,TRBV9,-,15,TRBJ2-2,CASSAGGYNTGELFF,TGTGCCAGCAGCGCTGGGGGCTACAACACCGGGGAGCTGTTTTTT